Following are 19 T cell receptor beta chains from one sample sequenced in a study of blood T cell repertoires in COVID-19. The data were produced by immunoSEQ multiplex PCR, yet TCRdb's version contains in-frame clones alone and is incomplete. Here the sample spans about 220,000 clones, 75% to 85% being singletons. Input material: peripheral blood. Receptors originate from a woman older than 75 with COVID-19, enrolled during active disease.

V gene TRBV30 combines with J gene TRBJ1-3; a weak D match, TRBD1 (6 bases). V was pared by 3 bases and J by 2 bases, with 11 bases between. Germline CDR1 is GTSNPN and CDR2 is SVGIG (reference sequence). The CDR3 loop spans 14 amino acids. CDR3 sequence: CAWSLTGTGNTIYF. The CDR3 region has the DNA TGTGCCTGGAGCCTTACAGGGACTGGAAACACCATATATTTT.

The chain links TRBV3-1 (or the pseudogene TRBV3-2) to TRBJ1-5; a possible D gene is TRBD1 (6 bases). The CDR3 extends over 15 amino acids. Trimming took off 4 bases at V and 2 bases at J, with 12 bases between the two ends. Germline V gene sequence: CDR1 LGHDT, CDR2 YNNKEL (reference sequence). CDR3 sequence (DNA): TGTGCCAGCAGCCGAACAGGGTGGCGCAATCAGCCCCAGCATTTT. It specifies CASSRTGWRNQPQHF.

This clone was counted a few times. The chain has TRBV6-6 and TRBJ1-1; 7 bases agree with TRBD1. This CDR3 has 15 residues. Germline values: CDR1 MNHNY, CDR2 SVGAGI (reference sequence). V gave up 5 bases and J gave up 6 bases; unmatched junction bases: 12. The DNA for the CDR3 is TGTGCCAGCAGTCCAGTGACAGGGAAGCGGGCTGAAGCTTTCTTT. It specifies CASSPVTGKRAEAFF.

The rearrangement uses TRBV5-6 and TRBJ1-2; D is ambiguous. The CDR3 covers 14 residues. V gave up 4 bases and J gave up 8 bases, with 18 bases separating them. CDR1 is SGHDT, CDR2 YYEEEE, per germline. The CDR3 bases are TGTGCCAGCAGCCCCGAGGGCCCAATTCCAGGCTACACCTTC. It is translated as CASSPEGPIPGYTF.

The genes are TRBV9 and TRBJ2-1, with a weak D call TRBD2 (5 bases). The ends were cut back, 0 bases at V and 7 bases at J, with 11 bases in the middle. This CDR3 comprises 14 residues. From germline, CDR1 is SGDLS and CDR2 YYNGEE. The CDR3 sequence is CASSVVGEVNEQFF. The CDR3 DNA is TGTGCCAGCAGCGTAGTGGGAGAGGTGAATGAGCAGTTCTTC.

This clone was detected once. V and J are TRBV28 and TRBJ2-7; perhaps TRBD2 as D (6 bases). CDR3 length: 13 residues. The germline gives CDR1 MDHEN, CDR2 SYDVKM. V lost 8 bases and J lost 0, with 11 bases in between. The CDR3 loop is CASVVGGSYEQYF. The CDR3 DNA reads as TGTGCCAGCGTGGTGGGGGGCTCCTACGAGCAGTACTTC.

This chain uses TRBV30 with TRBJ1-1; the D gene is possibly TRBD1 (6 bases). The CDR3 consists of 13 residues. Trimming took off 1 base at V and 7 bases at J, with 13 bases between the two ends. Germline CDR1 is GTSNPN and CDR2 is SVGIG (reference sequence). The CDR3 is CAWSGGGQREAFF. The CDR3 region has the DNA TGTGCCTGGAGTGGCGGGGGACAACGTGAAGCTTTCTTT.

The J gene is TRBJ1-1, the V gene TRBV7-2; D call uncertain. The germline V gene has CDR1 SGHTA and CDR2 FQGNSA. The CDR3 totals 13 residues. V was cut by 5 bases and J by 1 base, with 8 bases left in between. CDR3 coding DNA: TGTGCCAGCAGCCAAACTTGGAACACTGAAGCTTTCTTT. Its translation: CASSQTWNTEAFF.

CDR3 sequence: CASSFHRDTGELFF. The CDR3 nucleotides read TGTGCCAGCAGCTTTCATCGGGATACCGGGGAGCTGTTTTTT. The chain links TRBV3-1 (or the pseudogene TRBV3-2) to TRBJ2-2, with D possibly TRBD2 on 5 matching bases. Trimming took off 5 bases at V and 5 bases at J, with 12 bases between the two ends. Germline CDR1 LGHDT, CDR2 YNNKEL (reference sequence). This CDR3 comprises 14 residues.

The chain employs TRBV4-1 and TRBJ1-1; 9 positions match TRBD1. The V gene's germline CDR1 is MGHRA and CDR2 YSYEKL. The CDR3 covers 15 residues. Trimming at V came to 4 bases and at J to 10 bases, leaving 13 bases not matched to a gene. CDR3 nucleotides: TGCGCCAGCAGCCCTAGTGACAGGGGGTCCTTGGGAGCTTTCTTT. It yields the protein CASSPSDRGSLGAFF.

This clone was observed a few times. In nucleotides, the CDR3 is TGTGCCAGCAGCTTAAAGGTCACAGGGGTGACTGAAGCTTTCTTT. This codes for CASSLKVTGVTEAFF. V usage is TRBV7-3 and J usage is TRBJ1-1, with TRBD1 matching over 7 bases. CDR1 and CDR2 (germline): SGHTA, FQGTGA. The CDR3 is 15 residues long. Trimming cost V 1 base and J 5 bases; bases outside gene matches: 7.

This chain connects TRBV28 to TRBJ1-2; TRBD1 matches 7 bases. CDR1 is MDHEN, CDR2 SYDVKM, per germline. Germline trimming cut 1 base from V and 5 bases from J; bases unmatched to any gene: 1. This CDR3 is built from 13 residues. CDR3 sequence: CASSLLTGYGYTF. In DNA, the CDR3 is TGTGCCAGCAGTTTATTGACAGGGTATGGCTACACCTTC.

In nucleotides, the CDR3 is TGTGCCAGCAGCAAGGAGGGGACTAGCGGGGGAGGGGAAGAGACCCAGTACTTC. Its translation is CASSKEGTSGGGEETQYF. The V and J genes are TRBV21-1 and TRBJ2-5; TRBD2 is the table's D call and was not checked against the DNA. TRBV21-1 is noted as a pseudogene. CDR3 length equals 18 residues.

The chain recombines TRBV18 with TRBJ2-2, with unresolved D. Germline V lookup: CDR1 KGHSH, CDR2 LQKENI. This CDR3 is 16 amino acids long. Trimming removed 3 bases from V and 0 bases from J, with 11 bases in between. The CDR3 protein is CASSPLEPANTGELFF. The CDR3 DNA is TGTGCCAGCTCACCGTTGGAGCCCGCGAACACCGGGGAGCTGTTTTTT.

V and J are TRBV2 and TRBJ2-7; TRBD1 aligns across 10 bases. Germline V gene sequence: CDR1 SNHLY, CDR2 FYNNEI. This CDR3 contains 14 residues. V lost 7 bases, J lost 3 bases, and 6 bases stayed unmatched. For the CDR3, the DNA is TGTGCCAGCATCCTAGACAGGGGGCTCTACGAGCAGTACTTC. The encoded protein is CASILDRGLYEQYF.

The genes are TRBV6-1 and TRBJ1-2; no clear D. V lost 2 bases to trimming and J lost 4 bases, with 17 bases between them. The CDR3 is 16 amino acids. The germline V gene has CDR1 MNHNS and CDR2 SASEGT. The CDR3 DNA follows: TGTGCCAGCAGTGAAATTGTGGGGAGTAGACTCTATGGCTACACCTTC. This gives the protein CASSEIVGSRLYGYTF.

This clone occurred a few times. Here the CDR3 DNA reads TGTGCCAGCAGCTTGGAATCAAGGGGCACTGAAGCTTTCTTT. The encoded protein is CASSLESRGTEAFF. V gene TRBV5-6 combines with J gene TRBJ1-1; D possibly corresponds to TRBD1 (5 bases). V shed 0 bases and J shed 4 bases, with 10 bases lying between them. The CDR3 contains 14 residues. CDR1 and CDR2 from the germline V gene are SGHDT and YYEEEE.

CDR3 DNA: TGTGCCTGGAGTGTACGCAGGGAGCAGTTCTTC. It encodes CAWSVRREQFF. The rearrangement links TRBV30 to TRBJ2-1; no reliable D call. There are 11 residues in the CDR3. Deletions cut 0 bases from V and 10 bases from J, with 7 bases between. Looked up from germline, CDR1 is GTSNPN and CDR2 is SVGIG (reference sequence).

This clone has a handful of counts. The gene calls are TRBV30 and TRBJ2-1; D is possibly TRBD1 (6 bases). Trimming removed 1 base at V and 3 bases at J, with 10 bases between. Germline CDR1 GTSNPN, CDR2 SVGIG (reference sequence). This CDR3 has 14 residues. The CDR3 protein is CAWSGYRDYNEQFF. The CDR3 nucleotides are TGTGCCTGGAGTGGATACAGGGACTACAATGAGCAGTTCTTC.